Listed below are T cell receptor beta chains from one sample, sequenced in a study of T cells in Graves' hyperthyroidism and ophthalmopathy. MiXCR, run by TCRdb on the multiplex PCR reads, gives a single entry per CDR3 protein. The sample lists roughly 100,000 distinct CDR3 sequences; over 45% were seen once. The sequencing sample was made of blood. The receptors originated from a middle-aged man with Graves' hyperthyroidism. Both conserved end residues are part of each CDR3. D genes are given only for firm matches. Expanded clones get a size class; other rows say once, few or many, or leave the size out.

J gene | D gene | CDR3 length | clone size | V gene | CDR3 DNA | CDR3 protein
TRBJ1-2 | TRBD1 | 15 | many | TRBV10-3 | TGTGCCATCAGTGATGTCGGACAGGGCCGTTATGGCTACACCTTC | CAISDVGQGRYGYTF
TRBJ2-7 | . | 15 | . | TRBV20-1 | TGCAGTGCTAGGTCTAGCGGAGGGGGCGTCTACGAGCAGTACTTC | CSARSSGGGVYEQYF
TRBJ2-2 | TRBD2 | 14 | many | TRBV19 | TGTGCCAGTAGTACTAGCGGGAGTGCCGGGGAGCTGTTTTTT | CASSTSGSAGELFF
TRBJ2-1 | . | 10 | many | TRBV29-1 | TGCAGCGTTGGGGGGGATGAGCAGTTCTTC | CSVGGDEQFF
TRBJ1-4 | . | 14 | many | TRBV9 | TGTGCCAGCAGCCCAAGGGGCACTAATGAAAAACTGTTTTTT | CASSPRGTNEKLFF
TRBJ1-6 | . | 18 | . | TRBV4-1 | TGCGCCAGCAGCCAAGACCCGCCCGGGCCCTCCTATAATTCACCCCTCCACTTT | CASSQDPPGPSYNSPLHF
TRBJ2-7 | TRBD1 | 16 | many | TRBV4-1 | TGCGCCAGCAGCCAGACGGACAGGGTCGTCTTCTACGAGCAGTACTTC | CASSQTDRVVFYEQYF
TRBJ2-3 | TRBD2 | 15 | many | TRBV2 | TGTGCCAGCAGTGAGCAAGCGGGAGTTCAAGATACGCAGTATTTT | CASSEQAGVQDTQYF
TRBJ1-5 | . | 15 | . | TRBV19 | TGTGCCAGTAGTTTAGGGGACGGATTCAATCAGCCCCAACATTTT | CASSLGDGFNQPQHF
TRBJ1-5 | TRBD1 | 17 | many | TRBV11-2 | TGTGCCAGCAGCCGAGCCTCAGGGGGAATTGGCAATCAGCCCCAGCATTTT | CASSRASGGIGNQPQHF
TRBJ1-2 | TRBD1 | 13 | . | TRBV29-1 | TGCAGCTTGGACAGGGGACTAATCTATGGCTACACCTTC | CSLDRGLIYGYTF
TRBJ1-2 | . | 13 | few | TRBV30 | TGTGCCTGGAGTTCGATGCTCCTAGTGGACTACACCTTC | CAWSSMLLVDYTF
TRBJ2-7 | . | 14 | . | TRBV6-4 | TGTGCCAGCAGTGAATCCGTTAGCACAGAGACGCAGTACTTC | CASSESVSTETQYF
TRBJ1-1 | . | 12 | many | TRBV29-1 | TGCAGCGTTGAGTTAGGGAACACTGAAGCTTTCTTT | CSVELGNTEAFF
TRBJ2-7 | . | 8 | . | TRBV9 | TGTGCCAGCAGCGATCAGTACTTC | CASSDQYF
TRBJ1-1 | . | 15 | many | TRBV7-9 | TGTGCCAGCAGCCAAACCTCGGCCACGCCGACTGAAGCTTTCTTT | CASSQTSATPTEAFF
TRBJ2-1 | . | 15 | . | TRBV4-3 | TGCGCCAGCAGCCAAGGGGGGAGGAGGAACAATGAGCAGTTCTTC | CASSQGGRRNNEQFF
TRBJ1-2 | TRBD1 | 16 | many | TRBV20-1 | TGCAGTGCTAGAGATCAGGGGACAGTCGTTCTCTATGGCTACACCTTC | CSARDQGTVVLYGYTF
TRBJ2-4 | TRBD1 | 13 | . | TRBV29-1 | TGCAGCGTAGTTGACAGGGAGAAAAACATTCAGTACTTC | CSVVDREKNIQYF
TRBJ2-7 | TRBD2 | 14 | many | TRBV10-3 | TGTGCCATCAGTGTAGCGGGAGGGTACTACGAGCAGTACTTC | CAISVAGGYYEQYF
TRBJ2-7 | TRBD2 | 15 | . | TRBV24-1 | TGTGCCACCAGTGATTGGACTAGCGGGTTCGGCGAGCAGTACTTC | CATSDWTSGFGEQYF
TRBJ2-1 | . | 14 | few | TRBV24-1 | TGTGCCAGCTCACCCCTCAGGGATAGGAATGAGCAGTTCTTC | CASSPLRDRNEQFF
TRBJ1-2 | . | 14 | many | TRBV4-3 | TGCGCCAGCAGCCCCAGCTTGAGGGACCCGAGCTACACCTTC | CASSPSLRDPSYTF
TRBJ1-2 | . | 13 | many | TRBV28 | TGTGCCAGCAGTTTACCCAGGGTTGATGGCTACACCTTC | CASSLPRVDGYTF
TRBJ2-1 | . | 14 | . | TRBV7-8 | TGTGCCAGCATCCCCGAGGTGCGATACAATGAGCAGTTCTTC | CASIPEVRYNEQFF
TRBJ1-6 | . | 14 | . | TRBV20-1 | TGCAGTGCAGCCCCGGGGGGAGATAATTCACCCCTCCACTTT | CSAAPGGDNSPLHF
TRBJ1-2 | . | 13 | many | TRBV6-6 | TGTGCCAGCAGTATACTAGCGAACTATGGCTACACCTTC | CASSILANYGYTF
TRBJ1-1 | . | 14 | . | TRBV7-8 | TGTGCCAGCAGCCCTGGACTAGCGGGGGCTGAAGCTTTCTTT | CASSPGLAGAEAFF
TRBJ2-1 | . | 11 | many | TRBV7-2 | TGTGCTGATATATTGGGGAATGAGCAGTTCTTC | CADILGNEQFF
TRBJ1-4 | . | 16 | . | TRBV4-3 | TGCGCCAGCAGCCAAGATCGCAGGCCAACTAATGAAAAACTGTTTTTT | CASSQDRRPTNEKLFF
TRBJ2-4 | . | 15 | few | TRBV15 | TGTGCCACCAGCAGAGATCGGGTATCGGCAAACATTCAGTACTTC | CATSRDRVSANIQYF
TRBJ2-7 | . | 16 | many | TRBV15 | TGTGCCACCAGTACCGGTGGGGTGCGTAGCTCCTACGAGCAGTACTTC | CATSTGGVRSSYEQYF
TRBJ2-1 | TRBD2 | 14 | few | TRBV30 | TGTGCCTGGGCACTAGCGGGAGTTGTAAATGAGCAGTTCTTC | CAWALAGVVNEQFF
TRBJ2-4 | . | 14 | many | TRBV12-3/TRBV12-4 | TGTGCCAGCAGTGGCAGGGGTGCCAAAAACATTCAGTACTTC | CASSGRGAKNIQYF
TRBJ2-3 | . | 15 | . | TRBV7-2 | TGTACCAGCAGCCTAGAAGGGGGACGCACAGATACGCAGTATTTT | CTSSLEGGRTDTQYF
TRBJ2-1 | . | 16 | few | TRBV2 | TGTGCCAGCAGAACCCCTCTTGCAGGATCCTACAATGAGCAGTTCTTC | CASRTPLAGSYNEQFF
TRBJ2-7 | TRBD2 | 16 | many | TRBV7-2 | TGTGCCAGCAGCTCCTTAGCGGGAGGGCCCCTCTACGAGCAGTACTTC | CASSSLAGGPLYEQYF
TRBJ2-7 | TRBD1 | 14 | many | TRBV19 | TGTGCCAGTAGCACCGGGACAGGGGGATCCGAGCAGTACTTC | CASSTGTGGSEQYF
TRBJ1-4 | . | 15 | many | TRBV7-9 | TGTGCCAGCAGGTCGCCGGGACGGGAAAATGAAAAACTGTTTTTT | CASRSPGRENEKLFF
TRBJ2-3 | . | 18 | many | TRBV5-1 | TGCGCCAGCAGCTTGGTCGGGGTCGCGGCACTTAGCACAGATACGCAGTATTTT | CASSLVGVAALSTDTQYF
TRBJ1-1 | . | 12 | many | TRBV20-1 | TGCAGTGCTAGAGATAGGGGGGAAGGAGCTTTCTTT | CSARDRGEGAFF
TRBJ2-1 | TRBD2 | 14 | many | TRBV7-8 | TGTGCCAGCAATCCACTAGCGGGAGGTGATGAGCAGTTCTTC | CASNPLAGGDEQFF
TRBJ1-2 | . | 12 | many | TRBV28 | TGTGCCAGCAGTTCAGTGACGGGCGGCTACACCTTC | CASSSVTGGYTF
TRBJ2-7 | . | 11 | . | TRBV29-1 | TGCAGCCAAGTTGGGGGATACGAGCAGTACTTC | CSQVGGYEQYF
TRBJ2-1 | . | 10 | . | TRBV20-1 | TGCAGTGCTAGAGAGCGGAAGCAGTTCTTC | CSARERKQFF
TRBJ1-5 | TRBD1 | 15 | . | TRBV2 | TGTGCCAGTCACATACAGGGGGGGACCAATCAGCCCCAGCATTTT | CASHIQGGTNQPQHF
TRBJ2-3 | TRBD2 | 15 | . | TRBV7-3 | TGTGCCAGCAGTCTAGCGGGGAGAAGCACAGGCACGCAGTATTTT | CASSLAGRSTGTQYF